This T cell receptor beta chain originates from a study of T-cell memory formation after mild COVID-19. About the research overall: TCR clusters showed largely donor specificity. Study results and limitations: Some SARS-CoV-2-responding clones were already detected in memory before infection.

On this clonotype itself: Antigen unknown.

The CDR3 runs 16 residues. Germline CDR1 KGHDR, CDR2 SFDVKD. The V segment lost 5 bases and the J segment 11 bases; nucleotides outside the gene matches: 14. TCRdb processed the 5' RACE reads anew with MiXCR; each CDR3 protein has one entry. The top ten hold roughly an eighth of the sample, which has about half a million distinct CDR3 sequences, about 20% seen once. The origin of this receptor is an adult woman who had mild COVID-19 (a few samples of this study predate the infection). Cell type and time point are not known. The source material was PBMCs or a T cell subset sorted from them (not recorded which). The rearrangement joins TRBV24-1 to TRBJ2-1; 10 nucleotides match TRBD2. DNA for the CDR3: TGTGCCACCAGTGCCCTGGGGCTAGCGGGGGATTCGCAGCAGTTCTTC. Residues: CATSALGLAGDSQQFF.